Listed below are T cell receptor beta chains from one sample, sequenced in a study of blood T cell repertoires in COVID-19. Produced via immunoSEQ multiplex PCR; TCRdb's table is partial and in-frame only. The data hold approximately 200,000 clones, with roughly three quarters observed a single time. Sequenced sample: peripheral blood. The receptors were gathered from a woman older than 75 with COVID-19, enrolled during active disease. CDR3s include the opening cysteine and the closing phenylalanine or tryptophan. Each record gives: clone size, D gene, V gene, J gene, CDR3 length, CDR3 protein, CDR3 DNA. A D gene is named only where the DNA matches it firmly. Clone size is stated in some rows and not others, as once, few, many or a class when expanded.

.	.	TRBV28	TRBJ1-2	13	CASSTRVGYGYTF	TGTGCCAGCAGTACCAGGGTGGGGTATGGCTACACCTTC
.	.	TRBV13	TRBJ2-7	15	CASSFLGRSSYEQYF	TGTGCCAGCAGCTTCCTGGGCCGCAGCTCCTACGAGCAGTACTTC
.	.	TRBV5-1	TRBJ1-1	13	CASSEGGNTEAFF	TGCGCCAGCAGCGAAGGGGGGAACACTGAAGCTTTCTTT
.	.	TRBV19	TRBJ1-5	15	CASSIWTEEGQPQHF	TGTGCCAGTAGTATCTGGACAGAAGAGGGTCAGCCCCAGCATTTT
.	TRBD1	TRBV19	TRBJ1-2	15	CASSIPGTGNYGYTF	TGTGCCAGTAGTATCCCTGGGACAGGGAACTATGGCTACACCTTC
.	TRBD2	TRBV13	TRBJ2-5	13	CASSLGLAGPQYF	TGTGCCAGCAGCTTAGGGCTAGCGGGTCCGCAGTACTTC
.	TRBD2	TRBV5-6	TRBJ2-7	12	CASSPGGYEQYF	TGTGCCAGCAGCCCGGGGGGATACGAGCAGTACTTC
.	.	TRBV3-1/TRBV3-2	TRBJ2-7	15	CASSQDPGRVYEQYF	TGTGCCAGCAGCCAAGATCCCGGTAGAGTTTACGAGCAGTACTTC
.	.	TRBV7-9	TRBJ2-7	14	CASSPRPSSDEQYF	TGTGCCAGCAGCCCCCGTCCCTCCTCGGACGAGCAGTACTTC
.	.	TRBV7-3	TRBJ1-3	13	CASSFTFGNTIYF	TGTGCCAGCAGCTTTACATTTGGAAACACCATATATTTT
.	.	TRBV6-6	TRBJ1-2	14	CASSYGAGGHGYTF	TGTGCCAGCAGTTATGGGGCGGGAGGCCATGGCTACACCTTC
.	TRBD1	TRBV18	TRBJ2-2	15	CASSSGQGDTGELFF	TGTGCCAGCTCATCGGGACAGGGCGACACCGGGGAGCTGTTTTTT
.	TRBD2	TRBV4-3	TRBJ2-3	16	CASSQDFSGGTDTQYF	TGCGCCAGCAGCCAAGATTTCAGCGGGGGCACAGATACGCAGTATTTT
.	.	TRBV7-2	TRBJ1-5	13	CASSLEGDQPQHF	TGTGCCAGCAGCTTAGAGGGAGATCAGCCCCAGCATTTT
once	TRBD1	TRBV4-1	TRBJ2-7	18	CASSQAYLRGQGAYEQYF	TGCGCCAGCAGCCAAGCATATCTGAGGGGACAGGGGGCTTACGAGCAGTACTTC